Below, 24 T cell receptor beta chains from the same sample are listed, as sequenced in a study of Ad26.COV2.S vaccination and SARS-CoV-2 variants. The method was immunoSEQ multiplex PCR; TCRdb's version includes in-frame clones alone and lacks a portion of them. The sample lists about 350,000 clones; around 90% were seen once. Treatment described: about 20 received Ad26.COV2.S at low or high dose, single or two shots; 5 received placebo; per-sample allocation not given. Day 63 after the first injection of vaccine or placebo was the sampling time. The specimen comprised peripheral blood, sampled in a trial of Ad26.COV2.S vaccine versus placebo. The origin of the receptors is a person aged 18 to 65 who received the Ad26.COV2.S COVID-19 vaccine or a placebo.

The chain uses TRBV27 and TRBJ1-2; D is unresolved. Germline CDR1 and CDR2: MNHEY and SMNVEV (reference sequence). The V and J ends lost 5 bases and 7 bases respectively, with 17 bases between them. The CDR3 length is 14 residues. The CDR3 here is CASSPTRQPGGYTF. The CDR3 nucleotides read TGTGCCAGCAGTCCCACCCGGCAGCCGGGTGGCTACACCTTC.

V gene TRBV7-3 combines with J gene TRBJ2-6; TRBD1 might be the D (7 bases). The germline V gene has CDR1 SGHTA and CDR2 FQGTGA. With 3 bases removed from V and 0 bases from J, the gap between germline ends came to 21 bases. This CDR3 has 20 residues. Written as DNA, the CDR3 is TGTGCCAGCAGCTTCCGCGGCAGGGGGGCCCCTTTCTCTGGGGCCAACGTCCTGACTTTC. Its protein product is CASSFRGRGAPFSGANVLTF.

This clone came up once. This chain joins TRBV6-6 and TRBJ1-4; TRBD1 matches at 9 bases. Losses at the gene ends were 6 bases for V and 6 bases for J; bases not matched to a gene: 8. This CDR3 is 15 amino acids long. Germline assignment: CDR1 MNHNY and CDR2 SVGAGI (reference sequence). The CDR3 is CASSFSGTGHEKLFF. The DNA of the CDR3 is TGTGCCAGCAGCTTCTCCGGGACAGGGCATGAAAAACTGTTTTTT.

V and J are TRBV24-1 and TRBJ1-1, with D possibly being TRBD1 (5 bases). V dropped 1 base and J dropped 3 bases, with 14 bases sitting between them. CDR3 size: 16 residues. Germline CDR1 reads KGHDR; CDR2 reads SFDVKD. DNA for the CDR3: TGTGCCACCAGTGATTTCAGAGCGGGGGGTGACACTGAAGCTTTCTTT. Its protein product is CATSDFRAGGDTEAFF.

This sequence joins TRBV27 and TRBJ2-7; 9 nucleotides align to TRBD1. The CDR3 has 14 amino acids. Germline V gene sequence: CDR1 MNHEY, CDR2 SMNVEV (reference sequence). The J segment lost 3 bases and the V segment lost 2 bases, leaving 2 bases of the junction unmatched. The CDR3 region is CASSLTGGLYEQYF. In nucleotides, the CDR3 is TGTGCCAGCAGTTTAACAGGGGGCCTCTACGAGCAGTACTTC.

This clone was picked up one time. J is TRBJ2-7 and V is TRBV5-4, with TRBD1 as a possible D gene (5 bases). Germline CDR1 SGHNT, CDR2 YYREEE (reference sequence). This CDR3 comprises 15 residues. Trimming removed 5 bases at V and 3 bases at J, with 18 bases between. The CDR3 loop is CASSSRGQRVYEQYF. CDR3 DNA: TGTGCCAGCAGTTCCAGAGGACAAAGAGTCTACGAGCAGTACTTC.

Only one count was recorded for this clone. The chain carries TRBV4-1 and TRBJ1-1; D uncertain. This CDR3 has 13 amino acids. The germline gives CDR1 MGHRA, CDR2 YSYEKL. The ends were cut back, 1 base at V and 10 bases at J, with 13 bases in the middle. CDR3: CASSQVGQVGAFF. CDR3 nucleotides: TGCGCCAGCAGCCAAGTAGGCCAGGTGGGAGCTTTCTTT.

V gene TRBV5-1 combines with J gene TRBJ2-7; 8 bases fit TRBD1. The CDR3 extends over 14 amino acids. In germline, CDR1 is SGHRS, CDR2 YFSETQ. J was trimmed by 4 bases and V by 4 bases; bases with no gene match: 7. The CDR3 loop reads CASSAGQAIYEQYF. The CDR3, as DNA: TGCGCCAGCAGCGCGGGACAGGCTATTTACGAGCAGTACTTC.

Here the CDR3 DNA reads TGTGCCAGCAGCCGAGTAGTTGAGGTCGACGAGCAGTACTTC. Protein sequence: CASSRVVEVDEQYF. The chain is built from TRBV14 and TRBJ2-7, with D uncertain. Germline V gives CDR1 SGHDN, CDR2 FVKESK. CDR3 length: 14 residues. V shed 4 bases and J shed 5 bases, with 15 bases lying between them.

V usage is TRBV7-3 and J usage is TRBJ2-2; 7 bases fit TRBD1. CDR3 length: 17 amino acids. In germline, CDR1 is SGHTA, CDR2 FQGTGA. V gave up 5 bases and J gave up 2 bases; unmatched junction bases: 11. CDR3 sequence: CASSQTRGRVNTGELFF. DNA for the CDR3: TGTGCCAGCAGCCAAACGAGGGGGCGGGTAAACACCGGGGAGCTGTTTTTT.

V usage is TRBV7-3 and J usage is TRBJ2-5; 9 nucleotides align to TRBD2. The CDR3 length is 15 residues. The germline V gene has CDR1 SGHTA and CDR2 FQGTGA. V shed 5 bases and J 5 bases; nucleotides not matched to a gene: 9. CDR3: CASSLQRGAMETQYF. The CDR3 nucleotides read TGTGCCAGCAGCCTGCAGCGGGGGGCCATGGAGACCCAGTACTTC. The entire variable domain, with the rest obtained from reference TRBV7-3 and TRBJ2-5, is as follows: GAGVSQTPSNKVTEKGKYVELRCDPISGHTALYWYRQSLGQGPEFLIYFQGTGAADDSGLPNDRFFAVRPEGSVSTLKIQRTERGDSAVYLCASSLQRGAMETQYFGPGTRLLVL.

In this sample, this clone turned up once. The rearrangement links TRBV9 to TRBJ1-1; 7 bases agree with TRBD1. J was trimmed by 0 bases and V by 3 bases; bases with no gene match: 5. This CDR3 is 15 amino acids long. Germline-derived CDR1 and CDR2 are SGDLS and YYNGEE. The CDR3 sequence: CASSATGFMNTEAFF. In nucleotides, the CDR3 is TGTGCCAGCAGCGCGACAGGGTTCATGAACACTGAAGCTTTCTTT.

This chain joins TRBV7-6 and TRBJ2-3, with TRBD2 identical over 8 bases. Looked up from germline, CDR1 is SGHVS and CDR2 is FNYEAQ. The CDR3 contains 14 residues. Losses at the gene ends were 4 bases for V and 4 bases for J; bases not matched to a gene: 4. CDR3 loop: CASSSSGGPDTQYF. The CDR3 nucleotides are TGTGCCAGCAGCTCAAGCGGGGGCCCAGATACGCAGTATTTT.

V gene TRBV6-1 combines with J gene TRBJ2-2; 9 bases are shared with TRBD1. The CDR3 has 18 residues. CDR1 MNHNS and CDR2 SASEGT come from the germline V gene. J lost 6 bases, V lost 1 base, and 12 bases had no gene match. The CDR3 DNA is TGTGCCAGCAGTGAAGTCCGCCTTTACAGGGGGCAGTCCGGGGAGCTGTTTTTT. Amino acid sequence: CASSEVRLYRGQSGELFF.

This chain links TRBV6-2 or TRBV6-3 with TRBJ1-2; D is possibly TRBD1 (5 bases). The germline gives CDR1 MNHEY, CDR2 SVGEGT. Trimming cost V 5 bases and J 4 bases, with 17 bases left between them. CDR3 size: 15 residues. CDR3 nucleotides: TGTGCCAGCAGTAAATCCCGACAGTTCCTCTATGGCTACACCTTC. Protein product: CASSKSRQFLYGYTF.

This clone showed up many times. The V gene is TRBV9, the J gene TRBJ1-2, with D perhaps matching TRBD1 (6 bases). V lost 7 bases and J lost 3, with 7 bases in between. This CDR3 contains 11 residues. Germline-derived CDR1 and CDR2 are SGDLS and YYNGEE. In nucleotides, the CDR3 is TGTGCCAGCGGGGGCCACTATGGCTACACCTTC. It translates to CASGGHYGYTF. The entire variable domain, with the rest obtained from reference TRBV9 and TRBJ1-2, is as follows: DSGVTQTPKHLITATGQRVTLRCSPRSGDLSVYWYQQSLDQGLQFLIQYYNGEERAKGNILERFSAQQFPDLHSELNLSSLELGDSALYFCASGGHYGYTFGSGTRLTVV.

The chain has TRBV7-2 and TRBJ2-5, with 8 bases that match TRBD2. Germline V CDR1 and CDR2: SGHTA, FQGNSA. The V and J ends lost 7 bases and 9 bases, in that order; junction bases with no gene match: 13. The CDR3 extends over 14 amino acids. CDR3 sequence: CASTLRGTRTPQYF. The CDR3 region has the DNA TGTGCCAGCACCTTGCGGGGGACTAGGACGCCCCAGTACTTC.

The chain is built from TRBV7-6 and TRBJ2-3, with D possibly called TRBD1 or TRBD2 (7 bases each). CDR3 length: 22 residues. Trimming shortened V by 1 base and J by 0 bases, and 29 bases separated the two germline ends. Germline V gives CDR1 SGHVS, CDR2 FNYEAQ. CDR3 sequence: CASSLVPGGGLNWDFSTDTQYF. The DNA of the CDR3 is TGTGCCAGCAGCTTAGTCCCAGGGGGAGGGTTGAACTGGGACTTTAGCACAGATACGCAGTATTTT.

This chain joins TRBV24-1 and TRBJ1-5; 8 positions match TRBD1. Per germline, CDR1 KGHDR and CDR2 SFDVKD. V trimming: 7 bases; J trimming: 0 bases; junction bases outside the gene matches: 7. The CDR3 has 16 amino acids. The CDR3 nucleotides are TGTGCCACCAGCCTGGACAGGGATTATAGCAATCAGCCCCAGCATTTT. As protein: CATSLDRDYSNQPQHF.

The genes are TRBV11-2 and TRBJ2-3; 13 positions match TRBD2. The CDR3 runs to 17 residues. Germline CDR1 SGHAT, CDR2 FQNNGV. Trimming cost V 5 bases and J 6 bases; bases outside gene matches: 11. The CDR3 protein is CASSPPSTSGGADTQYF. The CDR3 DNA follows: TGTGCCAGCAGCCCCCCCTCCACTAGCGGGGGGGCGGATACGCAGTATTTT.

The rearrangement uses TRBV6-5 and TRBJ2-2; 8 bases agree with TRBD1. Germline V gene sequence: CDR1 MNHEY, CDR2 SVGAGI. This CDR3 is 14 amino acids long. The trim removed 9 bases at V and 3 bases at J, leaving 6 bases unmatched. This chain's CDR3 is CASKGQADTGELFF. CDR3 nucleotides: TGTGCCAGTAAGGGACAGGCGGACACCGGGGAGCTGTTTTTT.

The rearrangement uses TRBV5-5 and TRBJ2-1; TRBD1 matches 7 bases. Unmatched junction bases numbered 7, after V lost 4 bases and J lost 9 bases. CDR1 and CDR2 (germline): SGHKS, YYEKEE (reference sequence). The CDR3 loop spans 13 amino acids. This chain's CDR3 is CASSPTGSGEQFF. CDR3 DNA: TGTGCCAGCAGCCCGACAGGGTCTGGTGAGCAGTTCTTC.

The rearrangement joins TRBV4-1 to TRBJ1-1, with 9 bases matching TRBD1. The CDR3 contains 15 residues. The germline V gene has CDR1 MGHRA and CDR2 YSYEKL. V dropped 2 bases and J dropped 3; count of bases not matched to a gene: 4. DNA for the CDR3: TGCGCCAGCAGCCAAATGACAGGGGGGGACACTGAAGCTTTCTTT. Protein: CASSQMTGGDTEAFF.

The chain recombines TRBV10-3 with TRBJ1-2, with D uncertain. Per germline, CDR1 ENHRY and CDR2 SYGVKD. The CDR3 sequence is 14 residues long. V lost 2 bases and J lost 2, with 9 bases in between. The DNA for the CDR3 is TGTGCCATCAGTGAGACGAGATCCAACTATGGCTACACCTTC. This translates into CAISETRSNYGYTF.